The 23 T cell receptor beta chains below were found in one sample sequenced in a study of metastatic and nonmetastatic thyroid tumors. None of the patients had undergone any treatment ahead of thyroid surgery. TCRdb used MiXCR to call clones anew from the PCR reads. The repertoire holds more than 50,000 clones, with 20% to 25% as singletons. The source material was blood. Every receptor here comes from a female donor with papillary thyroid cancer or a benign thyroid nodule (not recorded which). Some clones in this sample may be carry-over from other donors' samples.

There are a few counts of this clone. This sequence may be a read error, since a much larger clone differs from it by one base. The chain employs TRBV6-1 and TRBJ2-6; D is possibly TRBD2 (5 bases). The CDR3 loop spans 16 amino acids. Looked up from germline, CDR1 is MNHNS and CDR2 is SASEGT. Trimming took off 5 bases at V and 1 base at J, with 12 bases between the two ends. CDR3 bases: TGTGCCAGCAGTCACGAAAGACTATCTGGGGCCAACGTCCTGACTTTC. This sequence encodes CASSHERLSGANVLTF.

At least ten counts were recorded for this clone. The V gene is TRBV5-1, the J gene TRBJ1-1; a possible D gene is TRBD1 (5 bases). V lost 4 bases to trimming and J lost 6 bases, with 16 bases between them. Germline CDR1 reads SGHRS; CDR2 reads YFSETQ. The CDR3 totals 14 residues. CDR3 nucleotide sequence: TGCGCCAGCAGCCCAGGGTCTGCTAGGTCTGAAGCTTTCTTT. Encoded protein: CASSPGSARSEAFF.

Ten or more counts support this clone. V usage is TRBV7-3 and J usage is TRBJ2-6, with D perhaps TRBD1 or TRBD2 (5 bases each). This CDR3 is 17 amino acids long. Per the germline V gene, CDR1 is SGHTA and CDR2 is FQGTGA. The germline V and J ends were trimmed by 5 bases and 5 bases, with 19 bases remaining between them. CDR3 residues: CASSDLGRSERANVLTF. CDR3 coding DNA: TGTGCCAGCAGCGACCTGGGACGGTCGGAACGGGCCAACGTCCTGACTTTC.

This clone occurred many times. The chain employs TRBV28 and TRBJ1-5; D may be TRBD1 (6 bases). V dropped 6 bases and J dropped 5 bases, with 17 bases sitting between them. The CDR3 length is 15 residues. Germline CDR1 reads MDHEN; CDR2 reads SYDVKM. The CDR3 here is CASRPGGALHQPQHF. In DNA, the CDR3 is TGTGCCAGCAGGCCGGGGGGGGCATTGCATCAGCCCCAGCATTTT.

Ten or more counts support this clone. The rearrangement joins TRBV6-1 to TRBJ2-3; D tentatively fits TRBD1 or TRBD2 (7 bases each). V shed 6 bases and J shed 7 bases, with 17 bases lying between them. The CDR3 has 14 residues. Per germline, CDR1 MNHNS and CDR2 SASEGT. The CDR3: CASSLGGGLNTQYF. DNA for the CDR3: TGTGCCAGCAGCCTGGGAGGGGGCTTAAATACGCAGTATTTT.

Notes on this clone: Additional DNA sequences in this sample encode the identical CDR3. This rearrangement joins TRBV20-1 to TRBJ2-1, with 10 bases fitting TRBD2. The CDR3 is 13 residues long. Germline lookup yields CDR1 DFQATT and CDR2 SNEGSKA (reference sequence). The CDR3 spells CSPRTSGRSEQFF. In nucleotides, the CDR3 is TGCAGCCCTAGGACTAGCGGTAGGAGTGAGCAGTTCTTC.

This clone has at least ten counts. The rearrangement links TRBV6-1 to TRBJ2-1; 11 bases match TRBD2. The V gene's germline CDR1 is MNHNS and CDR2 SASEGT. J gave up 4 bases and V 6 bases, and 8 bases lay outside the gene matches. The CDR3 sequence is 16 residues long. CDR3 sequence: CASRPPGTSGYNEQFF. In nucleotides, the CDR3 is TGTGCCAGCAGACCCCCCGGGACTAGCGGTTACAATGAGCAGTTCTTC.

Concerning this clone itself: This clone may be a read error of a much larger clone one base away. The chain couples TRBV3-1 to TRBJ1-2; maybe TRBD1 (5 bases). Per germline, CDR1 LGHDT and CDR2 YNNKEL (reference sequence). This CDR3 is 13 amino acids long. V lost 5 bases and J 2 bases, leaving 9 bases between the germline ends. The CDR3 loop is CASSGRENYGYTF. For the CDR3, the DNA is TGTGCCAGCAGCGGCAGGGAGAACTATGGCTACACCTTC.

This clone was seen a single time. The V and J genes are TRBV20-1 and TRBJ2-3; maybe TRBD2 (6 bases). Germline V gives CDR1 DFQATT, CDR2 SNEGSKA (reference sequence). This CDR3 is 15 amino acids long. The germline V and J ends were trimmed by 3 bases and 7 bases, with 20 bases remaining between them. The CDR3 DNA follows: TGCAGTGCTAGTTACCCTGGAGGGCCGACACATACGCAGTATTTT. As protein: CSASYPGGPTHTQYF.

A word on this clone: This could be a read error, since a much larger clone is one nucleotide away. V usage is TRBV25-1 and J usage is TRBJ1-2; weak D call: TRBD1 (6 bases). V was trimmed by 1 base and J by 8 bases, leaving 14 bases between them. The CDR3 contains 14 residues. The germline gives CDR1 MGHDK, CDR2 SYGVNS. The DNA of the CDR3 is TGTGCCAGCAGTGAATTTCTGGGACATGGAGGCTACACCTTC. It specifies CASSEFLGHGGYTF.

Note on this clone: At one boundary the junction diverges from the germline segment, which might be a read error. This chain uses TRBV27 with TRBJ1-2; no definite D call. The germline gives CDR1 MNHEY, CDR2 SMNVEV (reference sequence). This CDR3 has 14 amino acids. CDR3 DNA: TGTGCGAGCAGTTTCTACAGCGAAGTCTATGGCTACACCTTC. This gives the protein CASSFYSEVYGYTF.

This clone was seen ten or more times. Here the CDR3 reads CASSPEGLAGGKTQYF. The CDR3 DNA sequence: TGTGCCAGCTCACCAGAGGGACTAGCGGGAGGAAAGACGCAGTATTTT. The chain couples TRBV18 to TRBJ2-3; TRBD2 matches at 15 bases. CDR3 size: 16 residues. Germline CDR1 reads KGHSH; CDR2 reads LQKENI. V trimming: 2 bases; J trimming: 9 bases; junction bases outside the gene matches: 6.

This clone was observed many times. The CDR3, as DNA: TGTGCCAGGCGGGCTTCGGGACAGGAATATACTGGGGATGAAAAACTGTTTTTT. Translated: CARRASGQEYTGDEKLFF. The rearrangement uses TRBV19 and TRBJ1-4; TRBD1 agrees at 8 bases. The CDR3 consists of 18 residues. Per the germline V gene, CDR1 is LNHDA and CDR2 is SQIVND (reference sequence). Losses at the gene ends were 9 bases for V and 6 bases for J; bases not matched to a gene: 21.

This clone was recorded a few times. The chain carries TRBV6-1 and TRBJ2-7; D possibly corresponds to TRBD1 (6 bases). V lost 5 bases to trimming and J lost 6 bases, with 17 bases between them. The CDR3 runs 14 residues. From germline, CDR1 is MNHNS and CDR2 SASEGT. Here the CDR3 DNA reads TGTGCCAGCAGTATTCTGACAGGTGGCGGCGAGCAGTACTTC. Amino acid sequence: CASSILTGGGEQYF.

This clone appeared many times. The genes are TRBV7-8 and TRBJ1-2; 8 bases are shared with TRBD1. The CDR3 runs to 14 residues. The J segment lost 6 bases and the V segment lost 5 bases, leaving 8 bases of the junction unmatched. The V gene's germline CDR1 is SGHVS and CDR2 FQNEAQ. CDR3 in amino acids: CASSTRTGNDGYTF. DNA of the CDR3: TGTGCCAGCAGCACACGGACAGGGAACGATGGCTACACCTTC.

The chain is built from TRBV27 and TRBJ1-1, with TRBD1 matching over 7 bases. After removal of 4 bases from V and 2 bases from J, the junction contained 4 bases not matched to a gene. The germline V gene has CDR1 MNHEY and CDR2 SMNVEV (reference sequence). The CDR3 is made up of 14 amino acids. In DNA, the CDR3 is TGTGCCAGCAGTTCTGGACAGGCAAACACTGAAGCTTTCTTT. This codes for CASSSGQANTEAFF.

At least ten counts were recorded for this clone. The chain recombines TRBV30 with TRBJ2-7; 7 bases align to TRBD1. The CDR3 covers 13 residues. Germline trimming cut 3 bases from V and 6 bases from J; bases unmatched to any gene: 8. In germline, CDR1 is GTSNPN, CDR2 SVGIG (reference sequence). The chain's CDR3 is CAWRPKTGREQYF. CDR3 nucleotide sequence: TGTGCCTGGAGACCTAAGACAGGGCGCGAGCAGTACTTC.

The chain joins TRBV19 to TRBJ2-7; D gene unclear. CDR3 length: 16 amino acids. CDR1 is LNHDA and CDR2 is SQIVND in the germline V gene (reference sequence). Deletions cut 3 bases from V and 0 bases from J, with 15 bases between. The DNA for the CDR3 is TGTGCCAGTAGTATGCAAGGGAATGTCCCCTCCTACGAGCAGTACTTC. It yields the protein CASSMQGNVPSYEQYF.

This clone was seen many times. The gene calls are TRBV19 and TRBJ2-1; 9 bases line up with TRBD2. The CDR3 runs 14 residues. Germline V CDR1 and CDR2: LNHDA, SQIVND (reference sequence). Losses at the gene ends were 1 base for V and 12 bases for J; bases not matched to a gene: 7. The CDR3 bases are TGTGCCAGTAGTATAGTCCCTAGCGGGAAGGGGCAGTTCTTC. Protein: CASSIVPSGKGQFF.

The sample holds many counts of this clone. A much larger clone differs from this one at a single base, so this may be a read error. The chain has TRBV9 and TRBJ1-2; no reliable D call. V dropped 7 bases and J dropped 7 bases, with 14 bases sitting between them. CDR1 and CDR2 from the germline V gene are SGDLS and YYNGEE. CDR3 length: 12 amino acids. The CDR3 here is CASLTGNFGYTF. In DNA, the CDR3 is TGTGCCAGCCTGACGGGGAATTTTGGCTACACCTTC.

There are many counts of this clone. The chain recombines TRBV6-1 with TRBJ2-5; 13 bases line up with TRBD2. J lost 5 bases, V lost 5 bases, and 8 bases had no gene match. Germline V lookup: CDR1 MNHNS, CDR2 SASEGT. The CDR3 is made up of 16 amino acids. The CDR3 DNA reads TGTGCCAGCAGTCATGGACTAGCGGGAGTATTGGAGACCCAGTACTTC. This sequence encodes CASSHGLAGVLETQYF.

In the case of this clone: This CDR3 fails to terminate in the conserved phenylalanine or tryptophan, so it likely reflects a read error. The chain employs TRBV24-1 and TRBJ2-3, with a weak D call TRBD1 (5 bases). The CDR3 consists of 16 residues. The germline V gene has CDR1 KGHDR and CDR2 SFDVKD. CDR3 nucleotide sequence: TGTGCCACGAGTGATCTGGGGCCAGGGCACACAGATACGCAGTATATT. Translation: CATSDLGPGHTDTQYI.

This clone was seen ten or more times. This chain links TRBV12-3 or TRBV12-4 with TRBJ2-7, with 10 nucleotides matching TRBD1. The CDR3 has 15 residues. The trim removed 6 bases at V and 1 base at J, leaving 6 bases unmatched. CDR3 in DNA: TGTGCCAGCAGCATGACAGGGGGCTTTTCCTACGAGCAGTACTTC. It codes for CASSMTGGFSYEQYF.